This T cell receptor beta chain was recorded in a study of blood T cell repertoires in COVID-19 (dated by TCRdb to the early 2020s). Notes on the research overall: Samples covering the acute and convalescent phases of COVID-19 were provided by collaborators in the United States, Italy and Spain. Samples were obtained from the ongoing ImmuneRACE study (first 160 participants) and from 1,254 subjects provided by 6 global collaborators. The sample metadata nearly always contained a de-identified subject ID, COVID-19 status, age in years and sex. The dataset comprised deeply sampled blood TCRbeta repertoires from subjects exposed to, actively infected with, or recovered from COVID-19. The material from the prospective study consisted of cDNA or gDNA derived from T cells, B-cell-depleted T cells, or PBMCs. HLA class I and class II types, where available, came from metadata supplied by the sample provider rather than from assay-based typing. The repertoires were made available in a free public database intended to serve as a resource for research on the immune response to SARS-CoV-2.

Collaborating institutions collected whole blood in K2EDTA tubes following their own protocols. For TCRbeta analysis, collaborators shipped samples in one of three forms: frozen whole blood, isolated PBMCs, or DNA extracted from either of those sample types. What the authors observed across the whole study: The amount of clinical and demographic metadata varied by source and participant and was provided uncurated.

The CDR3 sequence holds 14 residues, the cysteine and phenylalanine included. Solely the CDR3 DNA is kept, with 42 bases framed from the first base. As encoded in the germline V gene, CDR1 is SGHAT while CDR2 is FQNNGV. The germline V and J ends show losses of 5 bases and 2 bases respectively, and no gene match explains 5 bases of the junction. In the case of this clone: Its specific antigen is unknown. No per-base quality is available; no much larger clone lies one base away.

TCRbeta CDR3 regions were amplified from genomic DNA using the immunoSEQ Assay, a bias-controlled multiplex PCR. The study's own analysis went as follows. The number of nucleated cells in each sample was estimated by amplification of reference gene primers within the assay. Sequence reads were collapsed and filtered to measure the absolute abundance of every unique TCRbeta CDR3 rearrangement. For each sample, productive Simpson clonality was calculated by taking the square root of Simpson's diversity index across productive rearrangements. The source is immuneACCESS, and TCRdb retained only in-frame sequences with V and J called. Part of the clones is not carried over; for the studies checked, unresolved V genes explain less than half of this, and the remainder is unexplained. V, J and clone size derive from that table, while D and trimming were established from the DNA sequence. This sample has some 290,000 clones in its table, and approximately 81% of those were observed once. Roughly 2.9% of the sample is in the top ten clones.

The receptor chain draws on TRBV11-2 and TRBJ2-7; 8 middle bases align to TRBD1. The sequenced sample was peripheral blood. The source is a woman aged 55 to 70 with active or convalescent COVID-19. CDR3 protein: CASSTGQVAYEQYF. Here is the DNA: TGTGCCAGCAGCACGGGACAGGTTGCCTACGAGCAGTACTTC.